This T cell receptor (beta chain) was found in a study of T cells expressing NK-cell markers. The CDR3 loop spans 14 amino acids. Germline CDR1 and CDR2: MNHEY and SVGAGI. Overall study findings and caveats: The study left the HCMV specificity of expanded NKG2C+ T cell clones unresolved.

TCRdb re-called the 5' RACE reads and catalogs CDR3 proteins one per entry, DNA excluded. This sample's table reports 500,000 or so distinct CDR3 sequences. A remark on this clonotype: Its antigen is not known.

The sequence came from a man younger than 30 in good health. Specimen: blood T cells: a sorted CD56 or NKG2C T cell subset, CD4+ or CD8+ T cells, or bulk PBMC T cells (not recorded which). The chain combines TRBV6-5 with TRBJ2-2; TCRdb's D gene call, TRBD1, goes unchecked for lack of DNA. The CDR3 here is CASSPPGGPGELFF.